A selection of T cell receptor beta chains follows, all from one sample in a study of blood T cell repertoires in COVID-19. Clones were read by immunoSEQ multiplex PCR, and TCRdb kept only the in-frame ones, dropping some. The sample holds 200,000 or so clones, around 86% seen once. Sample: PBMCs or T cells enriched from blood (not recorded which). These receptors were taken from a woman aged 40 to 50 with acute COVID-19. Both conserved end residues are part of each CDR3. D genes are given only for firm matches. Expanded clones get a size class; other rows say once, few or many, or leave the size out.

size	V	J	D	CDR3	DNA
.	TRBV27	TRBJ1-2	.	CASSLLPGPNYGYTF	TGTGCCAGCAGTTTATTGCCAGGGCCTAACTATGGCTACACCTTC
.	TRBV9	TRBJ1-1	.	CASTTGDILNTEAFF	TGTGCCAGCACCACCGGGGACATTCTGAACACTGAAGCTTTCTTT
.	TRBV2	TRBJ2-7	TRBD2	CAITGTSGGTIYEQYF	TGTGCCATCACCGGGACTAGCGGGGGGACGATATACGAGCAGTACTTC
.	TRBV24-1	TRBJ1-1	.	CATSDLQGSLGAFF	TGTGCCACCAGTGACCTCCAGGGAAGTCTAGGAGCTTTCTTT
.	TRBV30	TRBJ1-1	.	CAWSVSTEAFF	TGTGCCTGGAGTGTCTCGACTGAAGCTTTCTTT
once	TRBV5-6	TRBJ1-2	.	CASRHFEFTYGYTF	TGTGCCAGCAGGCACTTCGAATTCACCTATGGCTACACCTTC
.	TRBV19	TRBJ2-3	.	CASSIDPGFTDTQYF	TGTGCCAGTAGTATAGATCCGGGATTCACAGATACGCAGTATTTT
.	TRBV5-4	TRBJ1-1	.	CASSSRGTEAFF	TGTGCCAGCAGCTCCAGGGGAACTGAAGCTTTCTTT
once	TRBV29-1	TRBJ1-3	.	CSVEAGQFGNTIYF	TGCAGCGTTGAGGCTGGACAGTTTGGAAACACCATATATTTT
.	TRBV27	TRBJ1-2	TRBD1	CASSSGQGIPPEGYTF	TGTGCCAGCAGTTCCGGACAGGGGATACCTCCTGAGGGCTACACCTTC
.	TRBV19	TRBJ2-1	TRBD2	CASSIHRAGEQFF	TGTGCCAGTAGTATCCATCGAGCGGGGGAGCAGTTCTTC
.	TRBV5-8	TRBJ1-5	.	CASSLATGHSNQPQHF	TGTGCCAGCAGCTTGGCGACAGGACATAGCAATCAGCCCCAGCATTTT
.	TRBV19	TRBJ2-5	.	CASSTTREIETQYF	TGTGCCAGTAGTACGACAAGGGAGATAGAGACCCAGTACTTC
.	TRBV19	TRBJ1-5	.	CASSIPGNQPQHF	TGTGCCAGTAGTATACCGGGCAATCAGCCCCAGCATTTT
once	TRBV7-6	TRBJ1-1	.	CASSLGSGGIGPTEAFF	TGTGCCAGCAGCTTAGGGTCCGGAGGGATTGGGCCCACTGAAGCTTTCTTT
.	TRBV11-2	TRBJ1-1	.	CASSLVEEASF	TGTGCCAGCAGCTTAGTTGAGGAAGCTTCCTTT
.	TRBV19	TRBJ1-1	TRBD1	CASSINRQGNTEAFF	TGTGCCAGTAGTATTAACCGACAGGGGAACACTGAAGCTTTCTTT
.	TRBV15	TRBJ1-1	.	CATSSSRTMNTEAFF	TGTGCCACCAGCAGCTCCCGAACTATGAACACTGAAGCTTTCTTT
.	TRBV3-1/TRBV3-2	TRBJ1-6	.	CASSKGIRTAGNSPLHF	TGTGCCAGCAGCAAGGGGATTAGGACCGCCGGAAATTCACCCCTCCACTTT
.	TRBV12-3/TRBV12-4	TRBJ1-1	.	CASNWGGFTEAFF	TGTGCCAGCAACTGGGGGGGTTTCACTGAAGCTTTCTTT
few	TRBV3-1/TRBV3-2	TRBJ1-2	.	CASSPESSKSVNYGYTF	TGTGCCAGCAGCCCAGAGTCCAGTAAATCAGTAAACTATGGCTACACCTTC
.	TRBV2	TRBJ1-1	.	CASRRDMNTEAFF	TGTGCCAGCAGGAGGGATATGAACACTGAAGCTTTCTTT
.	TRBV5-6	TRBJ1-2	TRBD1	CASSFRKRTGVDYGYTF	TGTGCCAGCAGCTTCCGCAAAAGAACAGGGGTTGACTATGGCTACACCTTC
.	TRBV6-2/TRBV6-3	TRBJ1-1	TRBD1	CASSPNRGLTEAFF	TGTGCCAGCAGCCCAAACAGGGGGCTCACTGAAGCTTTCTTT
.	TRBV4-3	TRBJ1-2	.	CASSQDTRGGIRDGYTF	TGCGCCAGCAGCCAAGACACCCGTGGGGGGATTAGGGATGGCTACACCTTC
.	TRBV10-2	TRBJ1-1	TRBD1	CASRLPGQANTEAFF	TGCGCCAGCAGATTACCGGGACAGGCGAACACTGAAGCTTTCTTT
.	TRBV15	TRBJ2-6	.	CATSRDTGANVLTF	TGTGCCACCAGCAGAGATACAGGGGCCAACGTCCTGACTTTC
once	TRBV9	TRBJ1-1	.	CASSELRTPEAFF	TGTGCCAGCAGCGAACTACGGACACCTGAAGCTTTCTTT
.	TRBV18	TRBJ1-5	TRBD1	CASSPTGDNQPQHF	TGTGCCAGCTCCCCGACAGGGGACAATCAGCCCCAGCATTTT
.	TRBV2	TRBJ1-1	TRBD1	CAIGGLVGMNTEAFF	TGTGCGATAGGGGGCTTAGTTGGGATGAACACTGAAGCTTTCTTT
.	TRBV19	TRBJ1-6	.	CASTSNRVRSPLHF	TGTGCCAGTACCTCCAACAGGGTGAGGTCACCCCTCCACTTT
.	TRBV4-1	TRBJ1-1	.	CASSPTSDRTNTEAFF	TGCGCCAGCAGCCCTACCTCGGACAGAACGAACACTGAAGCTTTCTTT
.	TRBV7-9	TRBJ1-4	TRBD1	CASSGWDRSKEKLFF	TGTGCCAGCAGCGGGTGGGACAGGAGTAAAGAAAAACTGTTTTTT
.	TRBV7-2	TRBJ2-3	.	CASGGRKDTQYF	TGTGCCAGCGGCGGAAGAAAGGATACGCAGTATTTT
.	TRBV11-2	TRBJ1-1	TRBD1	CASSWGGQGLSAEAFF	TGTGCCAGCAGCTGGGGCGGACAGGGGCTTTCGGCTGAAGCTTTCTTT
.	TRBV5-5	TRBJ1-6	.	CASRFVRGSGISPLHF	TGTGCCAGCCGCTTCGTCAGGGGATCCGGTATTTCACCCCTCCACTTT
.	TRBV6-2/TRBV6-3	TRBJ2-7	TRBD1	CASSLTGVGDEQYF	TGTGCCAGCAGCTTAACAGGGGTTGGCGACGAGCAGTACTTC
.	TRBV5-4	TRBJ1-1	.	CASSLAPPLNTEAFF	TGTGCCAGCAGCTTGGCCCCCCCTTTGAACACTGAAGCTTTCTTT
.	TRBV11-2	TRBJ1-6	TRBD1	CASSQDLGTGDSPLHF	TGTGCCAGCAGCCAAGACCTTGGGACAGGCGATTCACCCCTCCACTTT
.	TRBV10-2	TRBJ1-1	.	CASMLQGQNTEAFF	TGCGCCAGCATGTTACAGGGCCAGAACACTGAAGCTTTCTTT